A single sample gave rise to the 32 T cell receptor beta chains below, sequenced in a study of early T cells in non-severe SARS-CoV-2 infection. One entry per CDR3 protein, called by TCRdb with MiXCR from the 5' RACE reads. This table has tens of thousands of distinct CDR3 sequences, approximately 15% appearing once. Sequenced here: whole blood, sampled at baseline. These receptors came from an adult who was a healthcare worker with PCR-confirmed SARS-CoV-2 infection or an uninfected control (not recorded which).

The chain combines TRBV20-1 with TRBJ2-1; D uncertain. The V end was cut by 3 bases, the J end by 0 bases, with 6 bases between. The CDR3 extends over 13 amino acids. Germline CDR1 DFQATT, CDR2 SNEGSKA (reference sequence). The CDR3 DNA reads TGCAGTGCTAGGTACGGCTCCTACAATGAGCAGTTCTTC. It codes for CSARYGSYNEQFF.

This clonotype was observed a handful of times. The CDR3 DNA follows: TGTGCCAGCAGCCAACTTTTGGGGACTAGCGCCTACGAGCAGTACTTC. Translation gives CASSQLLGTSAYEQYF. The rearrangement joins TRBV4-2 to TRBJ2-7, with 10 bases that match TRBD2. V shed 2 bases, J shed 2 bases, and the junction held 6 bases outside the gene matches. The CDR3 length is 16 residues. Germline loops: CDR1 LGHNA, CDR2 YNFKEQ.

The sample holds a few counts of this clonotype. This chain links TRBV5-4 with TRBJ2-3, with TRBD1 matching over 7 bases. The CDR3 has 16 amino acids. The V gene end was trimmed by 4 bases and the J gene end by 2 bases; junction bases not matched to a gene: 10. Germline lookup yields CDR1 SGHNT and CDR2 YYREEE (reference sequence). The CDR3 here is CASSIPTGKDTDTQYF. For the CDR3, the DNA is TGTGCCAGCAGCATACCGACAGGGAAGGACACAGATACGCAGTATTTT.

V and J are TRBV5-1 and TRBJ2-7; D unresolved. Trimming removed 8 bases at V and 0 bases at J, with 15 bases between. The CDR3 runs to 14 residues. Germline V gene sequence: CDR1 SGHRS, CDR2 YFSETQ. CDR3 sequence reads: CASSTVESSYEQYF. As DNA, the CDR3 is TGCGCCAGTTCTACAGTTGAAAGCTCCTACGAGCAGTACTTC.

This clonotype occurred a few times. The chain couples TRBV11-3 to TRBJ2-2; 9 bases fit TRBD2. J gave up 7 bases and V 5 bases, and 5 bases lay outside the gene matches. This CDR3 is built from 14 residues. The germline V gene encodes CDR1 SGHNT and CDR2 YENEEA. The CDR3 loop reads CASSVTSGHGELFF. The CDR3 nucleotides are TGTGCCAGCAGCGTGACTAGCGGCCACGGGGAGCTGTTTTTT.

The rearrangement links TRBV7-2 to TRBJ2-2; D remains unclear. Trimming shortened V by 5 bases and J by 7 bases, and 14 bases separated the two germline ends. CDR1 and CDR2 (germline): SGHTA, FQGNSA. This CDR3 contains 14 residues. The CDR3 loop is CASSTGQAVGELFF. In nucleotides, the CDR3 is TGTGCCAGCAGCACCGGGCAGGCGGTCGGGGAGCTGTTTTTT.

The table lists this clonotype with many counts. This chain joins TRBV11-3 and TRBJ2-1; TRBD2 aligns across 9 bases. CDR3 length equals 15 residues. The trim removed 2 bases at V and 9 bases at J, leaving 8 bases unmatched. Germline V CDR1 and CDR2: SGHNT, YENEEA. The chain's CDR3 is CASSLPLAGLTEQFF. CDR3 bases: TGTGCCAGCAGCTTACCCCTAGCGGGACTCACTGAGCAGTTCTTC. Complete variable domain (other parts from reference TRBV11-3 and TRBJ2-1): EAGVVQSPRYKIIEKKQPVAFWCNPISGHNTLYWYLQNLGQGPELLIRYENEEAVDDSQLPKDRFSAERLKGVDSTLKIQPAELGDSAVYLCASSLPLAGLTEQFFGPGTRLTVL.

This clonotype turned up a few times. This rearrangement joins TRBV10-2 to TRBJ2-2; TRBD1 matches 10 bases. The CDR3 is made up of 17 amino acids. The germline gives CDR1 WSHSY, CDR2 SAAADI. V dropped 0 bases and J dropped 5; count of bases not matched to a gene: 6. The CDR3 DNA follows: TGCGCCAGCAGTGAGTCGTCCGGGACAGGGGATACCGGGGAGCTGTTTTTT. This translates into CASSESSGTGDTGELFF.

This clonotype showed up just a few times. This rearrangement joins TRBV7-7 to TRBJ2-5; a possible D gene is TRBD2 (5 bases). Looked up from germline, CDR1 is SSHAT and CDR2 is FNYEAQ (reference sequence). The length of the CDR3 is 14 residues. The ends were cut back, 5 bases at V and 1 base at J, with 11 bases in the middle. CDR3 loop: CASSTRAVQETQYF. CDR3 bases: TGTGCCAGCAGCACGAGGGCCGTCCAAGAGACCCAGTACTTC.

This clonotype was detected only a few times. The CDR3 sequence: CASLRPTGSGANVLTF. CDR3 DNA: TGTGCCAGCCTACGCCCCACAGGCTCTGGGGCCAACGTCCTGACTTTC. The chain uses TRBV28 and TRBJ2-6, with D possibly being TRBD1 (5 bases). This CDR3 comprises 16 residues. Germline V CDR1 and CDR2: MDHEN, SYDVKM. V was clipped by 8 bases and J by 0 bases, with 14 bases between them.

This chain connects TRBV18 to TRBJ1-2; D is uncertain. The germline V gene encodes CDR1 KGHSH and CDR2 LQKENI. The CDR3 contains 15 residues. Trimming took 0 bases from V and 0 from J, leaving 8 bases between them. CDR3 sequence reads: CASSPPERANYGYTF. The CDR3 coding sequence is TGTGCCAGCTCACCACCGGAGCGAGCTAACTATGGCTACACCTTC.

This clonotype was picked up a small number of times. The DNA for the CDR3 is TGTGCCAGCAGCTTGCTTCAGCGGGGGCGTGAGACCCAGTACTTC. This sequence encodes CASSLLQRGRETQYF. This sequence joins TRBV5-6 and TRBJ2-5, with 8 bases lining up with TRBD2. Germline V gives CDR1 SGHDT, CDR2 YYEEEE. The CDR3 contains 15 residues. Trimming at V came to 1 base and at J to 5 bases, leaving 7 bases not matched to a gene. Using reference TRBV5-6 and TRBJ2-5 for the parts outside the CDR3, the full variable domain is DAGVTQSPTHLIKTRGQQVTLRCSPKSGHDTVSWYQQALGQGPQFIFQYYEEEERQRGNFPDRFSGHQFPNYSSELNVNALLLGDSALYLCASSLLQRGRETQYFGPGTRLLVL.

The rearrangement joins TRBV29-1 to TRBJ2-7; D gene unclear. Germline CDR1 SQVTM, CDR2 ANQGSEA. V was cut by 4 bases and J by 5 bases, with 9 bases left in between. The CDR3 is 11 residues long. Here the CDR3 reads CSVAPGDEQYF. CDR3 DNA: TGCAGCGTTGCCCCGGGTGACGAGCAGTACTTC.

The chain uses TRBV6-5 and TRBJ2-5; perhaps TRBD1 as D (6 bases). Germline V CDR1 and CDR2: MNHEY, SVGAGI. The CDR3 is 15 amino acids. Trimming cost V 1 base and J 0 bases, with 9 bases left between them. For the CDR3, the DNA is TGTGCCAGCAGTTACTTGGGACAATACCAAGAGACCCAGTACTTC. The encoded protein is CASSYLGQYQETQYF.

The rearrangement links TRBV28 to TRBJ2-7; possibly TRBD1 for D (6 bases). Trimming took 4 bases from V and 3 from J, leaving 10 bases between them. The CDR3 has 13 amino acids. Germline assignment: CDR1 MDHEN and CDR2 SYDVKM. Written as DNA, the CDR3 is TGTGCCAGCAGTTCCAGGGGTGACTACGAGCAGTACTTC. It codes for CASSSRGDYEQYF.

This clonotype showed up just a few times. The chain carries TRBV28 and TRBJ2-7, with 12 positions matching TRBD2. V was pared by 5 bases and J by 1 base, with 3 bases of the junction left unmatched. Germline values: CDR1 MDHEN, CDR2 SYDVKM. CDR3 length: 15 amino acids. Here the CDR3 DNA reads TGTGCCAGCAGTCCTCTAGCGGGAGGGTCCTACGAGCAGTACTTC. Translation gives CASSPLAGGSYEQYF.

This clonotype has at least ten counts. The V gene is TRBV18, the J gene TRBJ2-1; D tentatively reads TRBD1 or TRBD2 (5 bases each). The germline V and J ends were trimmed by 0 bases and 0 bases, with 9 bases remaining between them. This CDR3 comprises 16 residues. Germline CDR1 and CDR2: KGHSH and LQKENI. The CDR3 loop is CASSPPPGHSYNEQFF. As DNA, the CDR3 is TGTGCCAGCTCACCACCTCCGGGGCACTCCTACAATGAGCAGTTCTTC. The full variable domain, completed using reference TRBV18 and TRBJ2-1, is NAGVMQNPRHLVRRRGQEARLRCSPMKGHSHVYWYRQLPEEGLKFMVYLQKENIIDESGMPKERFSAEFPKEGPSILRIQQVVRGDSAAYFCASSPPPGHSYNEQFFGPGTRLTVL.

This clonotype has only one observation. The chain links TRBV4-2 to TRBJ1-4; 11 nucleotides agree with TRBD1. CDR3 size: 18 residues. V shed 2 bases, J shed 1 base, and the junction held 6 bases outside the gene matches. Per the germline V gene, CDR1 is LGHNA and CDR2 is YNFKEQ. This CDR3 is CASSQIKDRGLTNEKLFF. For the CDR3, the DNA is TGTGCCAGCAGCCAAATAAAGGACAGGGGGCTAACTAATGAAAAACTGTTTTTT.

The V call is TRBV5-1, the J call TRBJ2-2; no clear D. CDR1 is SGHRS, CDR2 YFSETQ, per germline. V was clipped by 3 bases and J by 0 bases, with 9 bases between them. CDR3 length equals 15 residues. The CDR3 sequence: CASSYDSPNTGELFF. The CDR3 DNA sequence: TGCGCCAGCAGCTACGATTCACCGAACACCGGGGAGCTGTTTTTT.

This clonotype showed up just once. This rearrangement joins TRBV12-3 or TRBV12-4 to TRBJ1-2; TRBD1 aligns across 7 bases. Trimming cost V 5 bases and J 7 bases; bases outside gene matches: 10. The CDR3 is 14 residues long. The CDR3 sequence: CASSLQGYFGGYTF. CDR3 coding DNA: TGTGCCAGCAGTCTACAGGGGTACTTCGGTGGCTACACCTTC.

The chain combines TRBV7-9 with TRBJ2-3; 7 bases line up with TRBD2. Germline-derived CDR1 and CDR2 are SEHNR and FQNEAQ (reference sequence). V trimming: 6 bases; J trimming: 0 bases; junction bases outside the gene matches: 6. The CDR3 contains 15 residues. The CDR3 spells CASSPLATSTDTQYF. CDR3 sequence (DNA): TGTGCCAGCAGTCCACTAGCGACTAGCACAGATACGCAGTATTTT.

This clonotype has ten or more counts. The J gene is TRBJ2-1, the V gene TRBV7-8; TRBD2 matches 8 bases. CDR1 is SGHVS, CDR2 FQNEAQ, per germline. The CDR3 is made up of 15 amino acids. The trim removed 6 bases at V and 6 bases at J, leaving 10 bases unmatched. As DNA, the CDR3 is TGTGCCAGCAGTTCCACTAGCGGAACATTCAATGAGCAGTTCTTC. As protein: CASSSTSGTFNEQFF.

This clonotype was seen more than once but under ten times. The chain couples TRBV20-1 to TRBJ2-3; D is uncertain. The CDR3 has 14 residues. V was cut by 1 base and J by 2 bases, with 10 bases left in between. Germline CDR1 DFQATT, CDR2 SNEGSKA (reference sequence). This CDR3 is CSARVASNTDTQYF. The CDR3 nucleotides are TGCAGTGCTAGAGTGGCCTCGAACACAGATACGCAGTATTTT.

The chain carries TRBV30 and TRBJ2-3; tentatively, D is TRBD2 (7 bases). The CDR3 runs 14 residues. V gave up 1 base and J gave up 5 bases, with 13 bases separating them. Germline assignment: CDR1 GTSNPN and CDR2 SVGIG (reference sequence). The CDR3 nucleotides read TGTGCCTGGAGTGCCGGACTAGGGGGAGATACGCAGTATTTT. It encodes CAWSAGLGGDTQYF.

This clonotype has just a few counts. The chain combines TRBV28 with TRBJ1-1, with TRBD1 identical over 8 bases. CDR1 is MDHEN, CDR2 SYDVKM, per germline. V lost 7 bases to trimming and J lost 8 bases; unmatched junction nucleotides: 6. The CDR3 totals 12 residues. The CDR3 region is CASIGQGEEAFF. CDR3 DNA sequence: TGTGCCAGCATAGGACAGGGCGAAGAAGCTTTCTTT.

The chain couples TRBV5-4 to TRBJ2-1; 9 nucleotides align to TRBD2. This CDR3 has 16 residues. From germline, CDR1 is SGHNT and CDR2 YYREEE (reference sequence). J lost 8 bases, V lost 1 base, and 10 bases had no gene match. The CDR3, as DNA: TGTGCCAGCAGCTTGATCCTAGCGGGATATGTAGATGAGCAGTTCTTC. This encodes CASSLILAGYVDEQFF. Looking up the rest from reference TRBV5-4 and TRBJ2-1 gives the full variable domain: ETGVTQSPTHLIKTRGQQVTLRCSSQSGHNTVSWYQQALGQGPQFIFQYYREEENGRGNFPPRFSGLQFPNYSSELNVNALELDDSALYLCASSLILAGYVDEQFFGPGTRLTVL.

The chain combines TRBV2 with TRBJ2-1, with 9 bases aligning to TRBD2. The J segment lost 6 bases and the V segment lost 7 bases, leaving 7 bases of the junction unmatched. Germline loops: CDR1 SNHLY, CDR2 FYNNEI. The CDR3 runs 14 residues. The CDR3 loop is CASNWLAGPNEQFF. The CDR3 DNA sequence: TGTGCCAGCAACTGGCTAGCGGGACCCAATGAGCAGTTCTTC. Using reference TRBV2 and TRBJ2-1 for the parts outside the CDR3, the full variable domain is EPEVTQTPSHQVTQMGQEVILRCVPISNHLYFYWYRQILGQKVEFLVSFYNNEISEKSEIFDDQFSVERPDGSNFTLKIRSTKLEDSAMYFCASNWLAGPNEQFFGPGTRLTVL.

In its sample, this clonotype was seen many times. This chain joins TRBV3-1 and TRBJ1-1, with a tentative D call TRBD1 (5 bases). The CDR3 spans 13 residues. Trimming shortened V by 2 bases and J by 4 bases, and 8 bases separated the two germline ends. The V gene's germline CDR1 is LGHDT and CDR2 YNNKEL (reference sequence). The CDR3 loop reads CASSQRGSTEAFF. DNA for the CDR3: TGTGCCAGCAGCCAACGGGGGAGCACTGAAGCTTTCTTT.

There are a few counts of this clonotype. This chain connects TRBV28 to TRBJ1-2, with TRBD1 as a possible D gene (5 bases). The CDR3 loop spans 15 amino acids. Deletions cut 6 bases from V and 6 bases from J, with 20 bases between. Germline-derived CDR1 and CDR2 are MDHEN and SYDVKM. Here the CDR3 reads CASSPGTFSTNGYTF. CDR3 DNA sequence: TGTGCCAGCAGCCCCGGGACGTTTTCGACTAATGGCTACACCTTC.

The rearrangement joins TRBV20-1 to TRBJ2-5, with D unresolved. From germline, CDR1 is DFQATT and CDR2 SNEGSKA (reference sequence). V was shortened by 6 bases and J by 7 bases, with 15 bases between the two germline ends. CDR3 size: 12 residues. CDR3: CSAHTAPVTQYF. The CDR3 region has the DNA TGCAGTGCACATACGGCCCCCGTGACCCAGTACTTC.

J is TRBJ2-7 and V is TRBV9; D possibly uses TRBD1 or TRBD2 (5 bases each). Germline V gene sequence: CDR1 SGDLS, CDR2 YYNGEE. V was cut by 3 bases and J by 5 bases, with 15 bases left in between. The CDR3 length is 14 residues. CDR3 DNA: TGTGCCAGCAGCGCCGGGGACGCCGGGGACGAGCAGTACTTC. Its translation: CASSAGDAGDEQYF.

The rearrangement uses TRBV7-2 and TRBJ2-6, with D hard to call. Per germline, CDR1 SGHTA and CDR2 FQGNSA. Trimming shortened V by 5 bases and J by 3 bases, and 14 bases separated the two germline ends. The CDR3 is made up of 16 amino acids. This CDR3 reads CASSPGVVRGANVLTF. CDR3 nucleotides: TGTGCCAGCAGCCCTGGGGTGGTTCGTGGGGCCAACGTCCTGACTTTC.